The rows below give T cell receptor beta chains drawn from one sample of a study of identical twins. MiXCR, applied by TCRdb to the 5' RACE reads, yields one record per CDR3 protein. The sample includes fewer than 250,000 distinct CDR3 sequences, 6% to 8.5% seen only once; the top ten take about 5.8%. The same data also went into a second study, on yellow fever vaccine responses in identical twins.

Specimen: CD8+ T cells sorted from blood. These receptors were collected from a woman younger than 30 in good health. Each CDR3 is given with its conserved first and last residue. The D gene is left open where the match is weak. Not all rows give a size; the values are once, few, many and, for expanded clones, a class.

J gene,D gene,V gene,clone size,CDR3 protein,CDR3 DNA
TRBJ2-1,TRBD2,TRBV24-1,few,CATSDSAGWLAGVREQFF,TGTGCCACCAGTGATAGTGCAGGCTGGCTAGCGGGAGTCCGGGAGCAGTTCTTC
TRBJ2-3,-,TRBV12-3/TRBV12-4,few,CASSFSGAHTDTQYF,TGTGCCAGCAGTTTCTCAGGCGCCCACACAGATACGCAGTATTTT
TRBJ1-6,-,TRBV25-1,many,CASPESEGTVEAPLHF,TGTGCCAGCCCGGAGTCTGAGGGTACCGTGGAGGCACCCCTCCACTTT
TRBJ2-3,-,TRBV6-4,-,CASSVGGVGTDTQYF,TGTGCCAGCAGTGTTGGCGGCGTAGGCACAGATACGCAGTATTTT
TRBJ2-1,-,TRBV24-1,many,CATSDLTGFPNNEQFF,TGTGCCACCAGTGACCTGACAGGTTTCCCGAACAATGAGCAGTTCTTC
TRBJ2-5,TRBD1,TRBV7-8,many,CASSLDRDRGRETQYF,TGTGCCAGCAGCTTAGACCGGGACAGGGGGCGTGAGACCCAGTACTTC
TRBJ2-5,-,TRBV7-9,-,CASSFLEDRETQYF,TGTGCCAGCAGCTTCTTAGAGGACCGAGAGACCCAGTACTTC
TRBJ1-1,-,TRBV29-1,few,CSVDRESNTEAFF,TGCAGCGTGGATCGTGAATCGAACACTGAAGCTTTCTTT
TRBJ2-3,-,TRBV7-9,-,CASRPAIGLPDTQYF,TGTGCCAGCAGACCCGCGATCGGCTTGCCAGATACGCAGTATTTT
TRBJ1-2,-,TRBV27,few,CASSLSTDNYGYTF,TGTGCCAGCAGTTTATCGACAGACAACTATGGCTACACCTTC
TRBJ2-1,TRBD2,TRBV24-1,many,CATGTSGRNEQFF,TGTGCCACCGGGACTAGCGGGAGGAACGAGCAGTTCTTC
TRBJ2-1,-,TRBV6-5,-,CASSYSRAQNNEQFF,TGTGCCAGCAGTTACTCCCGGGCCCAAAACAATGAGCAGTTCTTC
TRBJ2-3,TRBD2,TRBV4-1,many,CASRRLAGGTDTQYF,TGCGCCAGCAGAAGACTAGCGGGGGGCACAGATACGCAGTATTTT
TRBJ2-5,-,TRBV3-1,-,CASSQERIQVGTQYF,TGTGCCAGCAGCCAAGAAAGAATCCAGGTGGGGACCCAGTACTTC
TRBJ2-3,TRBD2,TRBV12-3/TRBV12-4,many,CASMPTVAGVADTQYF,TGTGCCAGCATGCCGACCGTGGCGGGAGTTGCAGATACGCAGTATTTT
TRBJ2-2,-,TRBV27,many,CASSLSPGELFF,TGTGCCAGCAGTTTATCGCCCGGGGAGCTGTTTTTT
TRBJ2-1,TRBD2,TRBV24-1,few,CATSDPRLASSYNEQFF,TGTGCCACCAGTGACCCACGACTAGCGAGCTCCTACAATGAGCAGTTCTTC
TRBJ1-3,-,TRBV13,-,CASSLERLTGNTIYF,TGTGCCAGCAGCTTGGAGCGCCTAACTGGAAACACCATATATTTT
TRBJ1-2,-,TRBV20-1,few,CSARDILQAGNYGYTF,TGCAGTGCTAGAGACATCCTTCAGGCAGGGAACTATGGCTACACCTTC
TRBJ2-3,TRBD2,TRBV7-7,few,CASSISGGAGDTQYF,TGTGCCAGCAGCATCAGCGGGGGGGCGGGAGATACGCAGTATTTT
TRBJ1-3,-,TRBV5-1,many,CASSRGYRTGNTIYF,TGCGCCAGCAGCCGAGGATACAGAACTGGAAACACCATATATTTT
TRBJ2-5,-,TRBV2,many,CASIGSTKETQYF,TGTGCCAGCATAGGGTCAACAAAAGAGACCCAGTACTTC
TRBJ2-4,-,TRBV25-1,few,CASSIIGPGGDIQYF,TGTGCCAGCAGCATCATTGGACCGGGTGGGGACATTCAGTACTTC
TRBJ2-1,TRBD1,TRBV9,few,CASSEQGASYNEQFF,TGTGCCAGCAGCGAACAGGGGGCGTCCTACAATGAGCAGTTCTTC
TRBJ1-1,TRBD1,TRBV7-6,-,CASSLDRGRNTEAFF,TGTGCCAGCAGCTTAGACAGGGGGCGAAACACTGAAGCTTTCTTT
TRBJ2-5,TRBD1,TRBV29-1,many,CSVRAGGETQYF,TGCAGCGTTCGCGCAGGGGGAGAGACCCAGTACTTC
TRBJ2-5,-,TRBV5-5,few,CASSPATVVGGETQYF,TGTGCCAGCAGCCCCGCTACCGTGGTTGGGGGAGAGACCCAGTACTTC
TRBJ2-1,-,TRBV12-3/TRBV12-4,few,CASTDYNEQFF,TGTGCCAGCACCGATTACAATGAGCAGTTCTTC
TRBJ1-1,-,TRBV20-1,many,CSATPQEMNTEAFF,TGCAGTGCTACCCCACAGGAAATGAACACTGAAGCTTTCTTT
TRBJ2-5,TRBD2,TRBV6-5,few,CASSLGLAGYTPETQYF,TGTGCCAGCAGTTTGGGACTAGCGGGATATACCCCAGAGACCCAGTACTTC
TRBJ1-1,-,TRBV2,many,CARDVLSPEVGVNTEAFF,TGTGCCAGGGACGTACTTAGTCCCGAAGTCGGCGTGAACACTGAAGCTTTCTTT
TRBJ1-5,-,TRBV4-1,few,CASSQDPGAAQPQHF,TGCGCCAGCAGCCAAGATCCGGGGGCGGCTCAGCCCCAGCATTTT
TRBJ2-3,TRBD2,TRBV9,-,CASSVGGLGADTQYF,TGTGCCAGCAGCGTAGGAGGACTAGGGGCGGATACGCAGTATTTT
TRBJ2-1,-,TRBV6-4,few,CASSDSGRGVYNEQFF,TGTGCCAGCAGTGACTCGGGCAGGGGGGTCTACAATGAGCAGTTCTTC
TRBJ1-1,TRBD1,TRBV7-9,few,CASSSRDRDPMNTEAFF,TGTGCCAGCAGCTCCCGGGACAGGGATCCCATGAACACTGAAGCTTTCTTT
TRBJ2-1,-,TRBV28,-,CASSFSGQITYNEQFF,TGTGCCAGCAGTTTCTCCGGACAGATTACCTACAATGAGCAGTTCTTC
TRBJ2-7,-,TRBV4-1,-,CASSQGAASSSYEQYF,TGCGCCAGCAGCCAAGGCGCGGCATCGAGCTCCTACGAGCAGTACTTC
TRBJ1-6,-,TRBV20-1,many,CSVIDRSSYNSPLHF,TGCAGTGTAATAGACAGGAGCTCCTATAATTCACCCCTCCACTTT
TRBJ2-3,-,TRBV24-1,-,CATGAGMGTDTQYF,TGTGCCACCGGGGCCGGGATGGGAACAGATACGCAGTATTTT
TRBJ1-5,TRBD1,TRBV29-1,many,CSVIGQGRNQPQHF,TGCAGCGTCATTGGACAGGGGCGCAATCAGCCCCAGCATTTT